The rows below give T cell receptor beta chains drawn from one sample of a study of Ad26.COV2.S vaccination and SARS-CoV-2 variants. Libraries were prepared by immunoSEQ multiplex PCR; TCRdb keeps only in-frame clonotypes and omits some of them. The profile shows about 410,000 clones, 92% of them singletons. Sequenced material: peripheral blood, taken in a trial of Ad26.COV2.S vaccine versus placebo. The receptor set was obtained from a person aged 18-65 years who received the Ad26.COV2.S COVID-19 vaccine or a placebo. Each CDR3 is given with its conserved first and last residue. A D gene is named only where the DNA matches it firmly. Expanded clones are given a class, and other clones once, few, many or no size at all.

DNA: TGTGCCAGCAGTGAATTGGACACACCGAACACTGAAGCTTTCTTT
CDR3: CASSELDTPNTEAFF
J: TRBJ1-1
V: TRBV2
D: NA
size: NA

DNA: TGCGCCAGCAGTGTCGGTGCTTCGAACACTGAAGCTTTCTTT
CDR3: CASSVGASNTEAFF
J: TRBJ1-1
V: TRBV10-2
D: NA
size: NA

DNA: TGTGCCAGCAGCCCGACCCTAGGACAGGGGGCTAGGGAGACCCAGTACTTC
CDR3: CASSPTLGQGARETQYF
J: TRBJ2-5
V: TRBV11-2
D: TRBD1
size: NA

DNA: TGCGCCAGCAGCCAGACCGGGACAGGGAATCAGCCCCAGCATTTT
CDR3: CASSQTGTGNQPQHF
J: TRBJ1-5
V: TRBV5-1
D: TRBD1
size: NA

DNA: TGTGCCAGCAGCCTCCGAGCGGGGATCTACTACAATGAGCAGTTCTTC
CDR3: CASSLRAGIYYNEQFF
J: TRBJ2-1
V: TRBV3-1/TRBV3-2
D: TRBD2
size: NA

DNA: TGTGCCAGCAGCTTAGACCTTAGGACAGGAGATTCCTACAATGAGCAGTTCTTC
CDR3: CASSLDLRTGDSYNEQFF
J: TRBJ2-1
V: TRBV7-6
D: TRBD1
size: NA

DNA: TGTGCCAGCAGTGACAGCGGGGGGGATTACACAGATACGCAGTATTTT
CDR3: CASSDSGGDYTDTQYF
J: TRBJ2-3
V: TRBV27
D: TRBD2
size: NA

DNA: TGTGCCAGTAGTATTACGGGAGCTTACTCTGGAAACACCATATATTTT
CDR3: CASSITGAYSGNTIYF
J: TRBJ1-3
V: TRBV19
D: NA
size: few

DNA: TGTGCCAGCAGCTTTTCAGGGAGGTACGAGCAGTACTTC
CDR3: CASSFSGRYEQYF
J: TRBJ2-7
V: TRBV7-9
D: NA
size: few

DNA: TGCAGCGTCCGAAACCCGGCAGGGGGAACCTACGAGCAGTACTTC
CDR3: CSVRNPAGGTYEQYF
J: TRBJ2-7
V: TRBV29-1
D: TRBD1
size: NA

DNA: TGTGCCAGCAGACAAAACGGGAACACTAATGAAAAACTGTTTTTT
CDR3: CASRQNGNTNEKLFF
J: TRBJ1-4
V: TRBV2
D: NA
size: NA

DNA: TGTGCCAGCAGTGACGGGGACAGGGGGTTTTCACCCCTCCACTTT
CDR3: CASSDGDRGFSPLHF
J: TRBJ1-6
V: TRBV28
D: TRBD1
size: few

DNA: TGTGCCAGCAGCCAAGGCCGTCCTAGCGGGGGGTACCAAGAGACCCAGTACTTC
CDR3: CASSQGRPSGGYQETQYF
J: TRBJ2-5
V: TRBV3-1/TRBV3-2
D: TRBD2
size: NA

DNA: TGTGCCAGCAGCTTAATCCGAACTGAGCGGGGGAACACCGGGGAGCTGTTTTTT
CDR3: CASSLIRTERGNTGELFF
J: TRBJ2-2
V: TRBV11-2
D: TRBD2
size: NA

DNA: TGTGCCAGCAGCGGCTTAGCGGGGGGACCCGAGCAGTTCTTC
CDR3: CASSGLAGGPEQFF
J: TRBJ2-1
V: TRBV9
D: TRBD2
size: NA

DNA: TGTGCCAGCAGTTGGGGGGGGACAGTAAGCACAGATACGCAGTATTTT
CDR3: CASSWGGTVSTDTQYF
J: TRBJ2-3
V: TRBV6-2/TRBV6-3
D: NA
size: NA

DNA: TGTGCCTGGAGCGACACAGGGGGGGAGACCCAGTACTTC
CDR3: CAWSDTGGETQYF
J: TRBJ2-5
V: TRBV30
D: TRBD1
size: NA

DNA: TGTGCCAGCAGTCCTTCGTACAATGAGCAGTTCTTC
CDR3: CASSPSYNEQFF
J: TRBJ2-1
V: TRBV9
D: NA
size: NA

DNA: TGTGCCAGCAGCTTAGGAGACAGGGGGCGTGGCACTGAAGCTTTCTTT
CDR3: CASSLGDRGRGTEAFF
J: TRBJ1-1
V: TRBV7-2
D: TRBD1
size: NA

DNA: TGTGCCAGTAGTACCGGGACAGGGTTCACTGAAGCTTTCTTT
CDR3: CASSTGTGFTEAFF
J: TRBJ1-1
V: TRBV19
D: TRBD1
size: NA

DNA: TGTGCCAGCAGTTTCTCCGGGACTGAAGCTTTCTTT
CDR3: CASSFSGTEAFF
J: TRBJ1-1
V: TRBV12-3/TRBV12-4
D: NA
size: NA

DNA: TGTGCCACCAAGGACAGGGAGGGAGATACGCAGTATTTT
CDR3: CATKDREGDTQYF
J: TRBJ2-3
V: TRBV24-1
D: NA
size: NA

DNA: TGTGCCAGCATTCCAGCGACTAACTATGGCTACACCTTC
CDR3: CASIPATNYGYTF
J: TRBJ1-2
V: TRBV2
D: NA
size: NA

DNA: TGTGCCAGCAGCCACAGAGCTAACTATGGCTACACCTTC
CDR3: CASSHRANYGYTF
J: TRBJ1-2
V: TRBV25-1
D: NA
size: NA

DNA: TGTGCCAGCTCACCTCAGACAGGCCAAGAGACCCAGTACTTC
CDR3: CASSPQTGQETQYF
J: TRBJ2-5
V: TRBV18
D: NA
size: NA

DNA: TGTGCCATCCGCGGGGGGGGGAAAGGCACAGATACGCAGTATTTT
CDR3: CAIRGGGKGTDTQYF
J: TRBJ2-3
V: TRBV10-3
D: TRBD2
size: NA

DNA: TGTGCCAGCAGTCCGGCGACCCAAGAGACCCAGTACTTC
CDR3: CASSPATQETQYF
J: TRBJ2-5
V: TRBV12-3/TRBV12-4
D: NA
size: once

DNA: TGTGCCAGCAGCCCGGGGGGACTAGACGCAGATACGCAGTATTTT
CDR3: CASSPGGLDADTQYF
J: TRBJ2-3
V: TRBV7-9
D: TRBD2
size: NA

DNA: TGTGCCAGCAGCTTAGTCGGCCTTAATCAGCCCCAGCATTTT
CDR3: CASSLVGLNQPQHF
J: TRBJ1-5
V: TRBV7-9
D: NA
size: NA

DNA: TGTGCCAGCAGCGGGAACTCCTACGAGCAGTACTTC
CDR3: CASSGNSYEQYF
J: TRBJ2-7
V: TRBV9
D: NA
size: NA

DNA: TGTGCCAGCAGTACCTCCTGGGGGGATACGCAGTATTTT
CDR3: CASSTSWGDTQYF
J: TRBJ2-3
V: TRBV6-2/TRBV6-3
D: NA
size: once

DNA: TGTGCCAGCAGCTTTTTGAACACTGAAGCTTTCTTT
CDR3: CASSFLNTEAFF
J: TRBJ1-1
V: TRBV5-6
D: NA
size: NA

DNA: TGTGCCAGCAGCTACCTGACAGGGGACAATGAGCAGTTCTTC
CDR3: CASSYLTGDNEQFF
J: TRBJ2-1
V: TRBV27
D: TRBD1
size: NA

DNA: TGTGCCAGTAGTATCACCGGGACGCCCACCTACAATGAGCAGTTCTTC
CDR3: CASSITGTPTYNEQFF
J: TRBJ2-1
V: TRBV19
D: NA
size: NA

DNA: TGTGCCAGCAGCTTAAGGGGCGCGGGGGAGACCCAGTACTTC
CDR3: CASSLRGAGETQYF
J: TRBJ2-5
V: TRBV7-9
D: NA
size: few

DNA: TGTGCCAGCCAGGATGGAGGGAGTCAGCCCCAGCATTTT
CDR3: CASQDGGSQPQHF
J: TRBJ1-5
V: TRBV6-6
D: NA
size: few

DNA: TGCGCCAGCAGCCAAGCTGTAGCGGCAAACAATGAGCAGTTCTTC
CDR3: CASSQAVAANNEQFF
J: TRBJ2-1
V: TRBV4-1
D: NA
size: NA

DNA: TGCGCCAGCAGAGCAGGAGGCACAGATACGCAGTATTTT
CDR3: CASRAGGTDTQYF
J: TRBJ2-3
V: TRBV10-1
D: NA
size: NA

DNA: TGCGCCAGCAGCCAAATCCTGGGACAGGGGAATCAGCCCCAGCATTTT
CDR3: CASSQILGQGNQPQHF
J: TRBJ1-5
V: TRBV4-1
D: TRBD1
size: NA

DNA: TGTGCCAGCAGCTTAAACAGGGGGCTAAGAAATGAGCAGTTCTTC
CDR3: CASSLNRGLRNEQFF
J: TRBJ2-1
V: TRBV11-2
D: TRBD1
size: NA

DNA: TGTGCCAGCTCAATCGGACCCACGTCGGATACGCAGTATTTT
CDR3: CASSIGPTSDTQYF
J: TRBJ2-3
V: TRBV18
D: NA
size: NA

DNA: TGCGCCAGCCGTAGCGGGGGGGCCGGAGATACGCAGTATTTT
CDR3: CASRSGGAGDTQYF
J: TRBJ2-3
V: TRBV10-2
D: TRBD2
size: NA

DNA: TGCGCCAGCAGCCAAAGGGTAGCGGGGTTGAGCTTTGGCACAGATACGCAGTATTTT
CDR3: CASSQRVAGLSFGTDTQYF
J: TRBJ2-3
V: TRBV4-3
D: TRBD2
size: NA

DNA: TGTGCCAGCAGTTACTCGATGGGGACGCCCGGGGAGCTGTTTTTT
CDR3: CASSYSMGTPGELFF
J: TRBJ2-2
V: TRBV6-2/TRBV6-3
D: NA
size: NA

DNA: TGTGCCATCAGTGGAAACAGGGCTACCTACGAGCAGTACTTC
CDR3: CAISGNRATYEQYF
J: TRBJ2-7
V: TRBV10-3
D: NA
size: once

DNA: TGTGCCAGCAGACCACTAGCGGGGGTCACAGATACGCAGTATTTT
CDR3: CASRPLAGVTDTQYF
J: TRBJ2-3
V: TRBV5-8
D: TRBD2
size: NA

DNA: TGTGCCAGCAGTTTATATTACACAGGGGACCTCTCTGGGGCCAACGTCCTGACTTTC
CDR3: CASSLYYTGDLSGANVLTF
J: TRBJ2-6
V: TRBV28
D: TRBD1
size: NA

DNA: TGTGCCAGCAGTTACTGGGCTAGCGGGGACGAGCAGTACTTC
CDR3: CASSYWASGDEQYF
J: TRBJ2-7
V: TRBV6-2/TRBV6-3
D: TRBD2
size: NA

DNA: TGTGCCAGCAGTTACCTGGACAGAATAAACTACGAGCAGTACTTC
CDR3: CASSYLDRINYEQYF
J: TRBJ2-7
V: TRBV6-5
D: NA
size: NA

DNA: TGTGCCAGCAGTTCTGGGACAGGGACGCTTGGCTACACCTTC
CDR3: CASSSGTGTLGYTF
J: TRBJ1-2
V: TRBV28
D: TRBD1
size: few